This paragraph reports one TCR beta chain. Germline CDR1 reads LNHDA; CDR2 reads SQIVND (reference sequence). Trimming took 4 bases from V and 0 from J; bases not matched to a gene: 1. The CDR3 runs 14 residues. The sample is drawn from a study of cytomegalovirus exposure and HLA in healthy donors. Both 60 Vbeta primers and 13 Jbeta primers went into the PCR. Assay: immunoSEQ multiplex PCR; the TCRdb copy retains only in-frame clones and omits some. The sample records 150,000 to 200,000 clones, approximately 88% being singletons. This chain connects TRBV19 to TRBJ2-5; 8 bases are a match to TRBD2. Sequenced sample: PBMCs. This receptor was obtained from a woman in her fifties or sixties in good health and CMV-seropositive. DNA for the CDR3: TGTGCCAGTAGTACTAGCGGGTACCAAGAGACCCAGTACTTC. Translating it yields CASSTSGYQETQYF.